This T cell receptor beta chain appears in the sequencing data of a study of cytotoxic CD8 clonotypes in ibrutinib-treated CLL. Study-wide background: Sequencing produced an average of roughly 280,000 productive templates and more than 90,000 productive rearrangements per sample.

CDR3 length: 16 residues. The trim removed 5 bases at V and 1 base at J, leaving 7 bases unmatched. The germline V gene has CDR1 SNHLY and CDR2 FYNNEI. Sequenced by immunoSEQ multiplex PCR; TCRdb stores in-frame clones only, minus some. The table has around 250,000 clones, 70% seen once. In its sample, this clone was seen a few times. Its antigen is unknown. Study-level findings and limits: Clonality at baseline surpassed age-matched healthy donors and tracked circulating CD8+ T-cell counts.

This TCR was recovered from a human donor with chronic lymphocytic leukemia. The rearrangement links TRBV2 to TRBJ2-1; 8 bases are a match to TRBD1. The sequencing here drew on PBMCs, taken after 24 months of ibrutinib treatment. The CDR3 coding sequence is TGTGCCAGCAGTCTGGACAGGGCAGGATCCTACAATGAGCAGTTCTTC. Translated: CASSLDRAGSYNEQFF.